The 11 T cell receptor beta chains below all came from one sample that was sequenced in a study of blood T cell repertoires in COVID-19. TCRdb keeps only in-frame clones here, not all; method: immunoSEQ multiplex PCR. The sample includes under 200,000 clones, over 75% seen only once; the top ten take around 0.53%. Sequencing input: peripheral blood. These receptor sequences come from a man over 45 with acute or convalescent COVID-19.

The V and J genes are TRBV5-4 and TRBJ2-1, with D tentatively TRBD1 (5 bases). The CDR3 loop spans 15 amino acids. Trimming took 3 bases from V and 3 from J, leaving 13 bases between them. Germline assignment: CDR1 SGHNT and CDR2 YYREEE (reference sequence). The DNA of the CDR3 is TGTGCCAGCAGCTCCCCAGACAGTTTCTACAATGAGCAGTTCTTC. It encodes CASSSPDSFYNEQFF.

This chain joins TRBV7-8 and TRBJ2-1; D might be TRBD2 (7 bases). CDR1 is SGHVS, CDR2 FQNEAQ, per germline. The CDR3 loop spans 15 amino acids. V shed 3 bases and J shed 4 bases, with 13 bases lying between them. In DNA, the CDR3 is TGTGCCAGCAGCTTCAGGCGGGGGCTGTACAATGAGCAGTTCTTC. This gives the protein CASSFRRGLYNEQFF. The full variable domain, its missing parts supplied by reference TRBV7-8 and TRBJ2-1, is GAGVSQSPRYKVAKRGQDVALRCDPISGHVSLFWYQQALGQGPEFLTYFQNEAQLDKSGLPSDRFFAERPEGSVSTLKIQRTQQEDSAVYLCASSFRRGLYNEQFFGPGTRLTVL.

V and J are TRBV9 and TRBJ2-7; TRBD2 aligns across 8 bases. This CDR3 region has 14 residues. V was pared by 0 bases and J by 4 bases, with 3 bases of the junction left unmatched. CDR1 and CDR2 from the germline V gene are SGDLS and YYNGEE. The CDR3 DNA is TGTGCCAGCAGCGTAGAGGAGCGGGGGTACGAGCAGTACGTC. Translating gives CASSVEERGYEQYV.

This rearrangement joins TRBV10-3 to TRBJ2-3; TRBD2 matches 9 bases. The CDR3 consists of 14 residues. V lost 6 bases and J lost 2; bases outside the gene matches: 3. Germline CDR1 and CDR2: ENHRY and SYGVKD. As DNA, the CDR3 is TGTGCCATCAGAGCTAGCGGGGACACAGATACGCAGTATTTT. This codes for CAIRASGDTDTQYF.

V is TRBV29-1 and J is TRBJ2-1, with TRBD2 identical over 9 bases. The CDR3 extends over 17 amino acids. Unmatched junction bases numbered 13, after V lost 7 bases and J lost 0 bases. Per germline, CDR1 SQVTM and CDR2 ANQGSEA. CDR3 protein: CSGEASGNLGSYNEQFF. DNA for the CDR3: TGCAGCGGGGAGGCTAGCGGGAATTTGGGCTCCTACAATGAGCAGTTCTTC.

As DNA, the CDR3 is TGTGCCAGCAGCTTATGGGGCCTAGAGGATGGCTACACCTTC. The encoded protein is CASSLWGLEDGYTF. The rearrangement links TRBV11-2 to TRBJ1-2, with D maybe TRBD1 (5 bases). Looked up from germline, CDR1 is SGHAT and CDR2 is FQNNGV. The V gene lost 2 bases and the J gene lost 6 bases, with 13 bases spanning the gap. The CDR3 is 14 residues long. The whole variable domain, remainder taken from reference TRBV11-2 and TRBJ1-2, is EAGVAQSPRYKIIEKRQSVAFWCNPISGHATLYWYQQILGQGPKLLIQFQNNGVVDDSQLPKDRFSAERLKGVDSTLKIQPAKLEDSAVYLCASSLWGLEDGYTFGSGTRLTVV.

The J gene is TRBJ2-1, the V gene TRBV7-8; the match to TRBD2 covers 11 bases. Germline V lookup: CDR1 SGHVS, CDR2 FQNEAQ. CDR3 length: 14 residues. Trimming cost V 6 bases and J 7 bases; bases outside gene matches: 5. The CDR3 loop reads CASSIAGGRNEQFF. The DNA of the CDR3 is TGTGCCAGCAGTATAGCGGGAGGGCGGAATGAGCAGTTCTTC. The full variable domain, in which reference TRBV7-8 and TRBJ2-1 provide the parts outside the CDR3, is GAGVSQSPRYKVAKRGQDVALRCDPISGHVSLFWYQQALGQGPEFLTYFQNEAQLDKSGLPSDRFFAERPEGSVSTLKIQRTQQEDSAVYLCASSIAGGRNEQFFGPGTRLTVL.

This chain joins TRBV4-1 and TRBJ1-2; the D is unclear. With 0 bases removed from V and 4 bases from J, the gap between germline ends came to 6 bases. CDR1 MGHRA and CDR2 YSYEKL come from the germline V gene. This CDR3 has 13 amino acids. The CDR3 coding sequence is TGCGCCAGCAGCCAAGACGCGGTCTATGGCTACACCTTC. It yields the protein CASSQDAVYGYTF.

This sequence joins TRBV15 and TRBJ1-4; D gene unclear. The CDR3 extends over 14 amino acids. CDR1 is LNHNV and CDR2 is YYDKDF in the germline V gene (reference sequence). Trimming shortened V by 1 base and J by 8 bases, and 11 bases separated the two germline ends. CDR3 nucleotide sequence: TGTGCCACCAGCAGAGGGGGAGGAGACGAAAAACTGTTTTTT. Translated, it gives CATSRGGGDEKLFF.

The chain joins TRBV7-9 to TRBJ2-3, with TRBD2 matching over 7 bases. The length of the CDR3 is 14 residues. Germline CDR1 SEHNR, CDR2 FQNEAQ (reference sequence). The ends lost 4 bases at V and 6 bases at J; junction bases unmatched: 7. This CDR3 is CASSSTAAGDTQYF. CDR3 DNA: TGTGCCAGCAGCTCCACCGCAGCGGGGGATACGCAGTATTTT.

The count of this clone is one. V gene TRBV28 combines with J gene TRBJ1-4; tentatively, D is TRBD1 (5 bases). Trimming cost V 3 bases and J 3 bases, with 17 bases left between them. The germline gives CDR1 MDHEN, CDR2 SYDVKM. The CDR3 totals 17 residues. The CDR3 is CASSFPNFQGPNEKLFF. The CDR3 DNA reads as TGTGCCAGCAGTTTCCCCAATTTCCAGGGCCCTAATGAAAAACTGTTTTTT. The full variable domain, rest sourced from reference TRBV28 and TRBJ1-4, is DVKVTQSSRYLVKRTGEKVFLECVQDMDHENMFWYRQDPGLGLRLIYFSYDVKMKEKGDIPEGYSVSREKKERFSLILESASTNQTSMYLCASSFPNFQGPNEKLFFGSGTQLSVL.